This is a list of T cell receptor beta chains from one sample in a study of blood T cells in healthy people across ages. One entry per CDR3 protein, called by TCRdb with MiXCR from the 5' RACE reads. The data contain 2 million or so distinct CDR3 sequences, approximately 50% of them singletons. Sequencing input: blood. The source of these receptors is a woman in her thirties or forties in good health. Both conserved end residues are part of each CDR3. The order of the fields is V gene, clone size, J gene, D gene, CDR3 DNA, CDR3 protein. D genes are given only for firm matches. Only some rows state a clone size, as once, few, many or a class for expanded clones.

V: TRBV4-3
size: few
J: TRBJ2-3
D: TRBD1
DNA: TGCGCCAGCAGCCAAGATCTGACGGGACAGGGGGCAACAGATACGCAGTATTTT
CDR3: CASSQDLTGQGATDTQYF

V: TRBV4-1
size: .
J: TRBJ2-4
D: .
DNA: TGCGCCAGCAGCCAAATCCTCGGGGGCGGTGGCAAAAACATTCAGTACTTC
CDR3: CASSQILGGGGKNIQYF

V: TRBV7-2
size: .
J: TRBJ2-3
D: .
DNA: TGTGCCAGCAGCTTATTACAGGGAAGGACAGATACGCAGTATTTT
CDR3: CASSLLQGRTDTQYF

V: TRBV6-1
size: .
J: TRBJ1-1
D: .
DNA: TGTGCCAGCAGTGGGACAAAAAGAAACACTGAAGCTTTCTTT
CDR3: CASSGTKRNTEAFF

V: TRBV4-1
size: once
J: TRBJ1-2
D: .
DNA: TGCGCCAGCAGCCAAGATTCATCGGGGGCTCTAAACTATGGCTACACCTTC
CDR3: CASSQDSSGALNYGYTF

V: TRBV27
size: few
J: TRBJ2-5
D: .
DNA: TGTGCCAGCAGCGCCGGGACGTGGGAGACCCAGTACTTC
CDR3: CASSAGTWETQYF

V: TRBV20-1
size: few
J: TRBJ2-7
D: .
DNA: TGCAGTGCCATATCGTACGAGCAGTACTTC
CDR3: CSAISYEQYF

V: TRBV27
size: .
J: TRBJ2-3
D: .
DNA: TGTGCCACCCTGAACGGGGCGGGAGATACGCAGTATTTT
CDR3: CATLNGAGDTQYF

V: TRBV9
size: few
J: TRBJ2-7
D: TRBD1
DNA: TGTGCCAGCAGCCCCAAGACGGGACAGGGGAACCCCTACGAGCAGTACTTC
CDR3: CASSPKTGQGNPYEQYF

V: TRBV12-3/TRBV12-4
size: .
J: TRBJ1-6
D: .
DNA: TGTGCCAGCAGAAACTGGGGGGCTTTGGATTCACCCCTCCACTTT
CDR3: CASRNWGALDSPLHF

V: TRBV6-6
size: few
J: TRBJ2-6
D: .
DNA: TGTGCCAGCAGCAATATCGGAACTGGGGCCAACGTCCTGACTTTC
CDR3: CASSNIGTGANVLTF

V: TRBV6-5
size: .
J: TRBJ2-1
D: .
DNA: TGTGCCAGCAGTTACTTCGGGGTTAGCTCCTACAATGAGCAGTTCTTC
CDR3: CASSYFGVSSYNEQFF

V: TRBV7-2
size: .
J: TRBJ2-3
D: .
DNA: TGTGCCAGCAGCGCCGAAGGGTCTAGCACAGATACGCAGTATTTT
CDR3: CASSAEGSSTDTQYF

V: TRBV29-1
size: .
J: TRBJ2-5
D: .
DNA: TGCAGCGTTGAATCCTGGGGGGCCGTCCAAGAGACCCAGTACTTC
CDR3: CSVESWGAVQETQYF

V: TRBV27
size: .
J: TRBJ2-7
D: .
DNA: TGTGCCACCCTACCCCGGGCAGGGAGGGAGCAGTACTTC
CDR3: CATLPRAGREQYF

V: TRBV7-2
size: few
J: TRBJ2-1
D: .
DNA: TGTGCCAGCAGCTTAGTGGCTTATGAGCAGTTCTTC
CDR3: CASSLVAYEQFF

V: TRBV10-3
size: .
J: TRBJ1-6
D: TRBD1
DNA: TGTGCCATCAGCGCCAGGGGGACCAATTCACCCCTCCACTTT
CDR3: CAISARGTNSPLHF

V: TRBV2
size: .
J: TRBJ1-2
D: .
DNA: TGTGCCAGCGGGGATTTATCAGGGCGACTTTATGGCTACACCTTC
CDR3: CASGDLSGRLYGYTF

V: TRBV12-3/TRBV12-4
size: few
J: TRBJ2-5
D: TRBD2
DNA: TGTGCCAGCAGTGCTCCTGGGACTAGGGGAGAGACCCAGTACTTC
CDR3: CASSAPGTRGETQYF

V: TRBV5-5
size: .
J: TRBJ2-1
D: TRBD1
DNA: TGTGCCAGCAGCTTGGGGGGGCGGACAGGGAAGTTCTTC
CDR3: CASSLGGRTGKFF

V: TRBV9
size: .
J: TRBJ1-2
D: TRBD1
DNA: TGTGCCAGCCAGACAGGGGGCAACGGCTACACCTTC
CDR3: CASQTGGNGYTF

V: TRBV10-3
size: .
J: TRBJ1-1
D: TRBD1
DNA: TGTGCCATCAGTGAGAACACCGGGACAGGGGGCAATACTGAAGCTTTCTTT
CDR3: CAISENTGTGGNTEAFF

V: TRBV24-1
size: .
J: TRBJ2-3
D: .
DNA: TGTGCCACCAGTGATCGCGCACGATCTAGCACAGATACGCAGTATTTT
CDR3: CATSDRARSSTDTQYF

V: TRBV24-1
size: .
J: TRBJ1-2
D: .
DNA: TGTGCCACCAGTGGCTCAACACTGGACGGAAGCTATGGCTACACCTTC
CDR3: CATSGSTLDGSYGYTF

V: TRBV20-1
size: few
J: TRBJ2-1
D: TRBD1
DNA: TGCAGTGCAGGACAGGGGACCCTCAATGAGCAGTTCTTC
CDR3: CSAGQGTLNEQFF

V: TRBV7-2
size: .
J: TRBJ2-5
D: .
DNA: TGTGCCAGCAGCTTAGGGAGAGCGGTGGCGGAGACCCAGTACTTC
CDR3: CASSLGRAVAETQYF

V: TRBV7-8
size: .
J: TRBJ1-2
D: .
DNA: TGTGCCAGCAGCTTATTTTCTGCGGATGGCTACACCTTC
CDR3: CASSLFSADGYTF

V: TRBV5-1
size: .
J: TRBJ2-3
D: .
DNA: TGCGCCAGCAGCTTAAAAACCGGGACGGTGAACACAGATACGCAGTATTTT
CDR3: CASSLKTGTVNTDTQYF

V: TRBV11-1
size: .
J: TRBJ2-1
D: TRBD2
DNA: TGTGCCAGCAGCCTGGGAGGGTCGGGTGAGCAGTTCTTC
CDR3: CASSLGGSGEQFF

V: TRBV2
size: few
J: TRBJ2-1
D: .
DNA: TGTGCCAGCAATGGACAGAAGTACAATGAGCAGTTCTTC
CDR3: CASNGQKYNEQFF

V: TRBV2
size: .
J: TRBJ2-1
D: .
DNA: TGTGCCAGCTTGCCAGGGCGAGGCGATGAGCAGTTCTTC
CDR3: CASLPGRGDEQFF

V: TRBV10-3
size: .
J: TRBJ1-1
D: .
DNA: TGTGCCATGGGGTCCGAGACTGAAGCTTTCTTT
CDR3: CAMGSETEAFF

V: TRBV7-8
size: few
J: TRBJ2-7
D: .
DNA: TGTGCCAGCAGCCTTGAACCGGGTTTCGAAGGGGGCGAGCAGTACTTC
CDR3: CASSLEPGFEGGEQYF

V: TRBV5-1
size: .
J: TRBJ1-4
D: TRBD1
DNA: TGCGCCAGCAGCTTGCACTTTAAGGGACAGGGAAATGAAAAACTGTTTTTT
CDR3: CASSLHFKGQGNEKLFF

V: TRBV3-1
size: .
J: TRBJ2-1
D: .
DNA: TGTGCCAGCACACAAGGGGCCGGGGTTCGGTTCTTC
CDR3: CASTQGAGVRFF

V: TRBV7-7
size: .
J: TRBJ2-5
D: .
DNA: TGTGCTAGCAGCCCGACCTTAGGGCAGCAAGAGACCCAGTACTTC
CDR3: CASSPTLGQQETQYF

V: TRBV5-1
size: .
J: TRBJ2-5
D: .
DNA: TGCGCCAGCGGCGGGGTCCACAATGAGCAGTACTTC
CDR3: CASGGVHNEQYF

V: TRBV6-4
size: .
J: TRBJ2-1
D: .
DNA: TGTGCCAGCAGTGTGGACGGGCCCAGTAATGAGCAGTTCTTC
CDR3: CASSVDGPSNEQFF

V: TRBV7-6
size: few
J: TRBJ2-5
D: .
DNA: TGTGCCAGCAGCTGCGTGTGGAGGCGGGACCAAGAGACCCAGTACTTC
CDR3: CASSCVWRRDQETQYF

V: TRBV4-3
size: .
J: TRBJ2-3
D: TRBD2
DNA: TGCGCCAGCAGCGACGGGACTAGCGGGTTCACAGATACGCAGTATTTT
CDR3: CASSDGTSGFTDTQYF

V: TRBV27
size: few
J: TRBJ2-7
D: TRBD1
DNA: TGTTCTCGCGGACAGGGAAGTTTCTACGAGCAGTACTTC
CDR3: CSRGQGSFYEQYF

V: TRBV6-1
size: .
J: TRBJ2-7
D: .
DNA: TGTGCCAGCAGGTCGGCCTCCTACGAGCAGTACTTC
CDR3: CASRSASYEQYF

V: TRBV7-2
size: .
J: TRBJ1-5
D: .
DNA: TGTGCCAGCAGCCCGGCCGGGGGAGATCATCAGCCCCAGCATTTT
CDR3: CASSPAGGDHQPQHF

V: TRBV10-3
size: once
J: TRBJ1-5
D: TRBD1
DNA: TGTGCCATCAGTGAGAGCAGGGGGAATCAGCCCCAGCATTTT
CDR3: CAISESRGNQPQHF